The table lists the clone carrying this T cell receptor beta chain with a few counts. Germline loops: CDR1 SQVTM, CDR2 ANQGSEA. The ends were cut back, 4 bases at V and 3 bases at J, with 15 bases in the middle. The CDR3 extends over 14 amino acids. These data come from a study of T cells in Graves' hyperthyroidism and ophthalmopathy. There were TCR beta CDR3 regions amplified from RNA transcripts. First-round RT-PCR with HTBI primers amplified the TCR CDR3 region. Using its own MiXCR run on the multiplex PCR reads, TCRdb lists one record per CDR3 protein. This sample yields 450,000 to 700,000 distinct CDR3 sequences, of which around 45% are seen a single time; roughly 20% belongs to the top ten.

V usage is TRBV29-1 and J usage is TRBJ1-1; no definite D call. The receptor's source is an adult woman with Graves' disease, either hyperthyroidism or ophthalmopathy (not recorded which). Sequencing was performed on peripheral blood or thyroid tissue (not recorded which). The CDR3 bases are TGCAGCGTTGTGGGCAGACAAGTTCACACTGAAGCTTTCTTT. This sequence encodes CSVVGRQVHTEAFF.